The 3 T cell receptor beta chains presented below share a single source sample, sequenced in a study of T-cell memory formation after mild COVID-19 (dated by TCRdb to the early 2020s). Library preparation was by 5' RACE. The sequencer listed for this sample is Illumina NovaSeq 6000. TCRdb reanalyzed the raw reads on its own, using fastp at Q25 for trimming and MiXCR for clone calling, and kept in-frame beta chains. When rows share a CDR3 protein, they turn into one entry using the most common DNA and genes. This sample comprises 250,000 to 350,000 distinct CDR3 sequences, roughly 16% of them detected only once. The ten largest clones represent roughly 23% of the sample. The sample consisted of PBMCs or a T cell subset sorted from them (not recorded which). The source of these receptors is a man between 18 and 35 years old who had mild COVID-19 (a few samples of this study predate the infection). The sample titles of this study are shuffled in the database, so cell type and time point are left out; the donor was told from shared clones.

This clonotype came up a few times. The chain is built from TRBV6-6 and TRBJ2-2; D is undetermined. V was clipped by 1 base and J by 4 bases, with 10 bases between them. The CDR3 is 15 amino acids. Germline lookup yields CDR1 MNHNY and CDR2 SVGAGI (reference sequence). The CDR3 DNA follows: TGTGCCAGCAGTTACTTGGGGTGGGGCACCGGGGAGCTGTTTTTT. Encoded protein: CASSYLGWGTGELFF.

Only one count was recorded for this clonotype. The chain combines TRBV5-1 with TRBJ2-1; D possibly corresponds to TRBD1 (5 bases). CDR3 length: 13 residues. Trimming took off 0 bases at V and 9 bases at J, with 10 bases between the two ends. Germline CDR1 SGHRS, CDR2 YFSETQ. As DNA, the CDR3 is TGCGCCAGCAGCTTGGGAGGTGACAGTGAGCAGTTCTTC. Amino acid sequence: CASSLGGDSEQFF.

The V gene is TRBV27, the J gene TRBJ2-7; 7 bases match TRBD2. The CDR3 has 14 residues. Per germline, CDR1 MNHEY and CDR2 SMNVEV (reference sequence). With V trimmed by 8 bases and J by 2 bases, 9 bases remained unmatched. Written as DNA, the CDR3 is TGTGCCAGCCCAGAGCGGGGTTTACCCTACGAGCAGTACTTC. Its protein product is CASPERGLPYEQYF.